This T cell receptor (beta chain) derives from a study of T cell responses to AZD1222 COVID-19 vaccine. On this clone itself: Antigen: not known.

Generated by immunoSEQ multiplex PCR, the TCRdb table keeps only in-frame clones and is missing some. The sample consists of 150,000 or so clones, about 91% of them appearing once. Study-wide results and limits: Only after the peak T cell response were repertoires sampled.

CDR3 length: 15 amino acids. V trimming: 5 bases; J trimming: 4 bases; junction bases outside the gene matches: 8. Germline values: CDR1 MNHEY, CDR2 SVGAGI. This TCR was sampled from an adult in good health. Sample: peripheral blood, taken on day 0 of AZD1222 vaccination. The genes are TRBV6-5 and TRBJ1-3; 7 bases line up with TRBD1. CDR3 loop: CASSPETGRGNTIYF. The CDR3 DNA sequence: TGTGCCAGCAGTCCCGAGACAGGGAGGGGAAACACCATATATTTT.